This entry concerns a single TCR beta chain. Its antigen is still unknown. Sample treatment: roughly ten-day PBMC culture with coronavirus spike peptide pools or control peptides (ViraFEST assay). Peptide pools at approximately 9.4 ug/ml, together with roughly 9.1 IU/ml IL-2, were added to cultures of roughly 2.1 million PBMCs per well. The V gene's germline CDR1 is SGHTA and CDR2 FQGNSA. There are 13 residues in the CDR3. With 5 bases removed from V and 9 bases from J, the gap between germline ends came to 17 bases. This entry belongs to a study of vaccination and CD4 T cells after COVID-19. Background on the study: Convalescent patients gave post-COVID blood a median about 100 days post-diagnosis, range 35 to 161. The post-vaccine samples came a median roughly 72 days after dose two (range 14 to 241). Study-wide results and limits: Convalescent patients had a median roughly 86% of post-vaccine SARS-CoV-2-reactive clones that were detected only after vaccination, not before it.

Sequenced with the Oncomine TCR Beta short-read assay was DNA taken from cultured CD4+ T cells. TCRdb re-called the PCR reads through MiXCR, storing one row per CDR3 protein. This sample has about 7,100 distinct CDR3 sequences, with about 74% found just once. The chain couples TRBV7-2 to TRBJ2-7; D is perhaps TRBD2 (6 bases). The sequencing sample was made of CD4+ T cells from blood, cultured in vitro. The receptor was derived from a human donor who had recovered from COVID-19. The CDR3 protein is CASSRDFNGGQYF. CDR3 bases: TGTGCCAGCAGCCGGGACTTCAATGGGGGGCAGTACTTC.